This record looks at one TCR beta chain sequence and its context. Original handling: Estimation of nucleated cell counts was performed using reference gene primer amplification. The method was immunoSEQ multiplex PCR; TCRdb's version includes in-frame clones alone and lacks a portion of them. That table gives V, J and clone size, and the DNA gave D and trimming. The sample records over 150,000 clones, approximately 88% being singletons. This sample stems from a study of blood T cell repertoires in COVID-19. Study overall: The origin of the acute and convalescent COVID-19 samples was the United States, Italy and Spain. Sample material is recorded as cDNA or gDNA derived from T cells, B-cell-depleted T cells, or PBMCs.

This sequence was found in a woman aged 60-70 years with acute or convalescent COVID-19. The sequencing sample was made of peripheral blood.

The CDR3 sequence is CASSPVQGYSTDTQYF. The CDR3 DNA reads as TGTGCCAGCTCACCGGTCCAGGGGTATAGCACAGATACGCAGTATTTT. The genes are TRBV18 and TRBJ2-3; D is perhaps TRBD1 (6 bases). This CDR3 spans 16 amino acids. V was trimmed by 3 bases and J by 0 bases, leaving 13 bases between them. CDR1 and CDR2 (germline): KGHSH, LQKENI.